This TCR beta chain was documented in a study of long-term antiretroviral therapy in people with HIV. Study results and limitations: Pre-ART-expanded clones dominated the repertoire at all time points. Control repertoires displayed wider CDR3 length ranges than the HIV repertoires.

Points on this clone: Its antigen remains unidentified.

V lost 4 bases and J lost 1, with 13 bases in between. The germline gives CDR1 SQVTM, CDR2 ANQGSEA. CDR3 length: 14 amino acids. The immunoSEQ assay was v3.0, run at survey level. Each sample aimed for roughly 35,000-50,000 sequenced T-cell genomes. Clones were read by immunoSEQ multiplex PCR, and TCRdb kept only the in-frame ones, dropping some. There are over 30,000 clones in the sample; 97% occur only once, and less than 3% lies in the top ten. This receptor was identified in a man aged 25 to 40 with HIV. Sequenced material: unsorted PBMCs, taken 6.9 years after starting antiretroviral therapy. The rearrangement joins TRBV29-1 to TRBJ1-1; D is uncertain. The CDR3 sequence is CSVGFPEENTEAFF. Here the CDR3 DNA reads TGCAGCGTTGGATTCCCCGAGGAGAACACTGAAGCTTTCTTT.